One TCR beta chain is described in this entry. The antigen it binds to is not known. Base quality data are lacking; no much larger clone is found one base away. The entire isolated RNA was reverse transcribed using the High Capacity cDNA Reverse Transcription Kit, and thus expressed TCRB transcripts were sequenced. Deep immunoSEQ sequencing was performed on naive, central memory and regulatory T cell samples, with an average of roughly 3.5 million total reads per sample. Sorted cells were lysed in RLT buffer and RNA was extracted with DNase-treated RNeasy Micro or Mini kits, depending on cell number. To prevent cross-contamination, every cell subset was processed on its own, while patient and healthy donor samples were processed together. The immunoSEQ multiplex PCR was used to amplify TCRB sequences from cDNA, yielding 87-bp fragments that span the CDR3 region. Sequencing of the amplicons was done on the Illumina HiSeq platform. Per the authors' processing: PCR bias was corrected computationally using synthetic template baselines, and reads within Hamming distance 2 were collapsed, with unmergeable singletons discarded. Reads were aligned against IMGT to assign V, D and J genes, CDR3 length and insertions or deletions at six rearrangement sites. Within each subset, clonotype counts were normalized to sorted cell number, after which true diversity and Gini coefficients were computed with the tcR R package. Repertoire sharing was quantified using the overlap coefficient calculated on TCRB nucleotide sequences. As a proxy for the pre-selection repertoire, out-of-frame TCRB sequences from naive cells were analyzed. Drawn from immuneACCESS, this table holds only the in-frame rearrangements with V and J called that TCRdb kept. Clones are partly lost; checked studies trace under half to an unresolved V gene and leave the rest unexplained. V, J and clone size are taken as reported in that table, and D and trimming were inferred from the DNA itself. This sample is represented by hundreds of thousands of clones; roughly 31% of them were singletons. Jointly, the top ten make up almost 0.065% of the sample.

The record originates from a study of beta chain features in type 1 diabetes listed by TCRdb under 2018. Regarding the complete study: Mean age, gender distribution, total cell number and subset yield did not differ between patients and healthy donors. Across all samples, some 110,000,000 sorted cells were examined, and cell number per subset correlated strongly with RNA yield. In the study, recently diagnosed type 1 diabetes patients and matched healthy donors were compared on the TCRB repertoires of their sorted circulating CD4+ T cell subsets. Naive and central memory subsets were obtained from all 30 or so donors, but regulatory and stem cell-like memory subsets were isolated from only 8 patients and about 8 healthy donors.

From the cysteine up to the phenylalanine, the CDR3 has a length of 14 residues. Here the CDR3 DNA is all that survives: 42 bases in frame from base 1. In the germline V gene (reference sequence), CDR1 corresponds to GTSNPN and CDR2 to SVGIG. Overall study results and their limits: PCR might favor shorter templates, but patient and control samples were amplified and corrected together, so any skew would affect both groups equally. In all four CD4+ subsets, TCRB CDR3 length was moderately but significantly shorter in type 1 diabetes patients. The naive, central memory and regulatory TCRB repertoires appeared to resemble one another more closely among patients than among healthy donors. Sequencing cDNA rather than genomic DNA could over-represent highly expressing activated cells, although activation and CD3 levels did not differ between groups. Fewer insertions and more nucleotide deletions at VDJ recombination sites were observed in patients with type 1 diabetes, implying thymic rearrangement abnormalities. HLA sub-analyses involved small numbers of individuals, so any influence of HLA type on TCRB rearrangement remained unresolved.

From each donor, a single peripheral blood sample of around 120 mL on average was drawn into heparinised tubes. A BD FACSAria II and a panel including CD45RO, CCR7, CD25, CD127, CD95 and CD27 were used to sort naive, central memory, regulatory and stem cell-like memory CD4+ T cells. All sorted populations exceeded 95% purity. PBMCs were separated immediately by Lymphoprep density gradient centrifugation and were stained directly, without being cultured. Samples were stained and sorted in pairs, with one healthy donor and one patient per experiment, so that batch effects were minimized. The V and J genes are TRBV30 and TRBJ2-5; TRBD2 fits 13 bases in the junction. TRBJ2-7 explains the end of the DNA better; the J call may be wrong. The sequencing input was naive CD4+ T cells from blood. In light of the paper, this sample's cell subset or site label describes: true naive CD4+ T cells. The receptor's source is a man aged 18-30 years in good health. The CDR3 amino acid sequence is: CAWTGLAGVSEQYF. The DNA sequence is TGTGCCTGGACAGGACTAGCGGGAGTTTCCGAGCAGTACTTC.